This TCR beta chain came from a study of long-term antiretroviral therapy in people with HIV. The CDR3 loop spans 15 amino acids. The germline V gene encodes CDR1 LGHNA and CDR2 YSLEER. Between the trimmed V and J ends, which lost 0 bases and 2 bases, there was a span of 11 bases. To note about this clone: Its antigen is currently unknown.

Run at survey level, the immunoSEQ assay was version v3.0. The assay was immunoSEQ multiplex PCR, and TCRdb's table has in-frame clones only and misses some. The table has 7,400 or so clones, over 60% seen once. Study results and caveats: Blood draws took place between about 2004 and 2018 and possibly involved older ART regimens. Among HIV repertoires, CDR3 length ranges were narrower than those of controls.

The chain has TRBV4-3 and TRBJ2-7, with D maybe TRBD1 (5 bases). The TCR comes from a man in his forties or fifties with HIV. The sequencing used unsorted PBMCs, collected 0.9 years before starting antiretroviral therapy. This CDR3 is CASSQDYPGTYEQYF. The CDR3 DNA follows: TGCGCCAGCAGCCAAGACTATCCAGGGACCTACGAGCAGTACTTC.